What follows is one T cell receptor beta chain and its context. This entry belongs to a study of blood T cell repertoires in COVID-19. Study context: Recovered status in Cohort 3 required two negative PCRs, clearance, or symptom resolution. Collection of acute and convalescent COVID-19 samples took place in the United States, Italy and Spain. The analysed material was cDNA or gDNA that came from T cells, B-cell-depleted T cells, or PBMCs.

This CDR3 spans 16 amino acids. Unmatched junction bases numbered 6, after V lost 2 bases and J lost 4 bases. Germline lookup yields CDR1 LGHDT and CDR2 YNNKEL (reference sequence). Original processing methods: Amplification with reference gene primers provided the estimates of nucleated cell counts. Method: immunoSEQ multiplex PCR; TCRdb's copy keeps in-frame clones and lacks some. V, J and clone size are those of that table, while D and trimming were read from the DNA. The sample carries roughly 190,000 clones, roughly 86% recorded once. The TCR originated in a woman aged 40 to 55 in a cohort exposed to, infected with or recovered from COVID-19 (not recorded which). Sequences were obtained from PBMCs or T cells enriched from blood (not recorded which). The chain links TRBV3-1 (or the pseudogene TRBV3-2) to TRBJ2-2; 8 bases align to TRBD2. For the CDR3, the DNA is TGTGCCAGCAGCCAACCCCTTCGGGAGGGCACCGGGGAGCTGTTTTTT. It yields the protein CASSQPLREGTGELFF.